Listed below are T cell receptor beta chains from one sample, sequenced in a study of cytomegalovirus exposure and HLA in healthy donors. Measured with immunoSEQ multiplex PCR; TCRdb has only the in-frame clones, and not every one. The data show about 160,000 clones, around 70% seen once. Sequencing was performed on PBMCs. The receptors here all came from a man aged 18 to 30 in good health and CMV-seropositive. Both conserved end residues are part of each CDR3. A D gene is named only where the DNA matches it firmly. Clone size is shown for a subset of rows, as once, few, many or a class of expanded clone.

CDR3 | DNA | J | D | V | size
CASSLGASGGYRSYNEQFF | TGTGCCAGCAGCTTAGGGGCTAGCGGGGGCTACAGATCCTACAATGAGCAGTTCTTC | TRBJ2-1 | TRBD2 | TRBV7-9 | few
CASTSTGLNTEAFF | TGTGCCAGCACCTCGACAGGACTGAACACTGAAGCTTTCTTT | TRBJ1-1 | . | TRBV14 | .
CAIMGLDNEQFF | TGTGCCATCATGGGACTAGACAATGAGCAGTTCTTC | TRBJ2-1 | TRBD2 | TRBV10-3 | .
CASSIRGNYGYTF | TGTGCCAGTAGTATTCGGGGAAACTATGGCTACACCTTC | TRBJ1-2 | . | TRBV19 | few
CASSSGGTGELFF | TGTGCCAGCAGTTCTGGGGGGACCGGGGAGCTGTTTTTT | TRBJ2-2 | . | TRBV28 | once
CASSVGTSGFFTDTQYF | TGTGCCAGCAGCGTAGGGACTAGCGGGTTCTTCACAGATACGCAGTATTTT | TRBJ2-3 | TRBD2 | TRBV9 | few
CASSERAAAVSTDTQYF | TGTGCCAGCAGTGAAAGGGCAGCGGCGGTGAGCACAGATACGCAGTATTTT | TRBJ2-3 | . | TRBV6-1 | .
CAWTHSNAPYNEQFF | TGTGCCTGGACCCACAGCAACGCCCCATACAATGAGCAGTTCTTC | TRBJ2-1 | . | TRBV30 | few
CASSPTGTGETQYF | TGCGCCAGCAGCCCAACAGGGACGGGTGAGACCCAGTACTTC | TRBJ2-5 | . | TRBV4-1 | .
CASGPGVTDTQYF | TGTGCCAGTGGACCGGGAGTCACAGATACGCAGTATTTT | TRBJ2-3 | . | TRBV25-1 | .
CASSLEGQPQHF | TGTGCCAGCAGCTTGGAGGGGCAGCCCCAGCATTTT | TRBJ1-5 | . | TRBV5-6 | .
CAISPGQGGSGYTF | TGTGCCATCAGTCCCGGACAGGGGGGAAGTGGCTACACCTTC | TRBJ1-2 | TRBD1 | TRBV10-3 | .
CASRSRGAGKNIQYF | TGTGCCAGCAGATCCCGGGGAGCGGGGAAAAACATTCAGTACTTC | TRBJ2-4 | TRBD2 | TRBV6-5 | many
CASSQGELLNNEQFF | TGCGCCAGCAGCCAAGGGGAGCTGCTAAATAATGAGCAGTTCTTC | TRBJ2-1 | . | TRBV4-1 | .
CASSGNGLAGYMENEQFF | TGTGCCAGCAGTGGCAATGGACTAGCGGGATACATGGAAAATGAGCAGTTCTTC | TRBJ2-1 | TRBD2 | TRBV2 | .
CASSFGGESSQHF | TGCGCCAGCAGCTTCGGTGGGGAGTCGTCCCAGCATTTT | TRBJ1-5 | . | TRBV5-1 | .
CASSLSGTSFLEHNEQFF | TGTGCCAGCAGCTTATCAGGGACTAGCTTTTTGGAACACAATGAGCAGTTCTTC | TRBJ2-1 | TRBD2 | TRBV7-9 | .
CASMQGASSPLHF | TGTGCCAGTATGCAGGGGGCCTCTTCACCCCTCCACTTT | TRBJ1-6 | TRBD1 | TRBV19 | .
CASSQEGIGTSAFTQYF | TGCGCCAGCAGCCAAGAAGGGATAGGGACTAGCGCCTTTACGCAGTATTTT | TRBJ2-3 | TRBD2 | TRBV4-1 | .
CASSAGQGWNEQFF | TGCGCCAGCAGCGCGGGACAGGGGTGGAATGAGCAGTTCTTC | TRBJ2-1 | TRBD1 | TRBV5-1 | .